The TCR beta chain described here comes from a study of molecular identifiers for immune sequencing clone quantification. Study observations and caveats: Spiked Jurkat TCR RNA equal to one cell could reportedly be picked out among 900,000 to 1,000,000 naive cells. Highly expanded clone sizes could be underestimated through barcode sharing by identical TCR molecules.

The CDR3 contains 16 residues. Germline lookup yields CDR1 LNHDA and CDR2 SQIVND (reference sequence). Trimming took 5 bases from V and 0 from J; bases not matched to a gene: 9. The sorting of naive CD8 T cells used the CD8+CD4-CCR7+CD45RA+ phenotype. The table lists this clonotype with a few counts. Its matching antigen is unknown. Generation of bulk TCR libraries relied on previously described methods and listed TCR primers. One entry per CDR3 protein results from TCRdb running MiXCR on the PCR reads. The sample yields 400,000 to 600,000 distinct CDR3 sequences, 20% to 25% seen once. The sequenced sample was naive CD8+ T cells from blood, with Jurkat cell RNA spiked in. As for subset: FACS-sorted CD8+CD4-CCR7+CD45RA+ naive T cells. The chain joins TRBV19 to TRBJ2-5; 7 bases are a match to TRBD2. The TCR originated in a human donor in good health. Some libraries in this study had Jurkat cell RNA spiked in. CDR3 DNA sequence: TGTGCCAGTAGTTCCCTAGCGGCAGCGAACCAAGAGACCCAGTACTTC. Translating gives CASSSLAAANQETQYF.